Below, 9 T cell receptor beta chains from the same sample are listed, as sequenced in a study of blood T cell repertoires in COVID-19. The repertoire was sequenced with immunoSEQ multiplex PCR; TCRdb's copy has only in-frame clones and lacks some. The sample records 120,000 to 150,000 clones, around four fifths being singletons. Sequenced input: peripheral blood. These receptors originate from a woman aged 40 to 50 with active or convalescent COVID-19.

The V call is TRBV7-2, the J call TRBJ2-3; D possibly corresponds to TRBD1 (6 bases). This CDR3 spans 13 amino acids. The V gene's germline CDR1 is SGHTA and CDR2 FQGNSA. Deletions cut 1 base from V and 10 bases from J, with 12 bases between. DNA of the CDR3: TGTGCCAGCAGCTTAGAACAGGGTTGGGCGCAGTATTTT. Amino acid sequence: CASSLEQGWAQYF. Looking up the rest from reference TRBV7-2 and TRBJ2-3 gives the full variable domain: GAGVSQSPSNKVTEKGKDVELRCDPISGHTALYWYRQSLGQGLEFLIYFQGNSAPDKSGLPSDRFSAERTGGSVSTLTIQRTQQEDSAVYLCASSLEQGWAQYFGPGTRLTVL.

This chain joins TRBV2 and TRBJ1-1, with D hard to call. V dropped 5 bases and J dropped 5 bases, with 15 bases sitting between them. The CDR3 is 14 residues long. From germline, CDR1 is SNHLY and CDR2 FYNNEI. CDR3 in amino acids: CASSLEEVGTEAFF. In DNA form, the CDR3 reads TGTGCCAGCAGTCTAGAAGAGGTTGGGACTGAAGCTTTCTTT.

V is TRBV28 and J is TRBJ1-2; no firm D call. The CDR3 covers 15 residues. The V gene lost 5 bases and the J gene lost 4 bases, with 17 bases spanning the gap. Looked up from germline, CDR1 is MDHEN and CDR2 is SYDVKM. CDR3 nucleotide sequence: TGTGCCAGCAGTCCCGGGAACAGCCCCTTCTATGGCTACACCTTC. Residues: CASSPGNSPFYGYTF.

The chain joins TRBV5-4 to TRBJ1-2; D call uncertain. The CDR3 runs to 15 residues. Germline lookup yields CDR1 SGHNT and CDR2 YYREEE (reference sequence). The V end was cut by 4 bases, the J end by 0 bases, with 13 bases between. The CDR3 region has the DNA TGTGCCAGCAGCCTGAGACTTCGTGCTAACTATGGCTACACCTTC. Translating gives CASSLRLRANYGYTF.

The gene calls are TRBV4-1 and TRBJ2-3, with TRBD2 matching over 8 bases. CDR3 size: 17 residues. Germline loops: CDR1 MGHRA, CDR2 YSYEKL. V lost 4 bases, J lost 1 base, and 10 bases stayed unmatched. The CDR3 DNA follows: TGCGCCAGCAGCCTAGTGCCCTCGACTAGCGGCACAGATACGCAGTATTTT. Its translation: CASSLVPSTSGTDTQYF.

V gene TRBV5-1 combines with J gene TRBJ2-1; D remains ambiguous. The CDR3 contains 11 residues. Trimming shortened V by 5 bases and J by 7 bases, and 7 bases separated the two germline ends. Germline V CDR1 and CDR2: SGHRS, YFSETQ. The CDR3 is CASSNGNEQFF. The CDR3 DNA reads as TGCGCCAGCAGTAACGGGAATGAGCAGTTCTTC.

Points on this clone: Mismatch with germline at one junction end may stem from a read error. V gene TRBV7-2 combines with J gene TRBJ1-2, with 8 bases matching TRBD1. Germline V gene lookup returns CDR1 SGHTA and CDR2 FQGNSA. The CDR3 has 12 amino acids. In DNA form, the CDR3 reads TGTGCCAGCAGCTCGGGACTCATACAGGGGGCCTTC. It codes for CASSSGLIQGAF. Combining the CDR3 with reference TRBV7-2 and TRBJ1-2 gives the whole variable domain GAGVSQSPSNKVTEKGKDVELRCDPISGHTALYWYRQSLGQGLEFLIYFQGNSAPDKSGLPSDRFSAERTGGSVSTLTIQRTQQEDSAVYLCASSSGLIQGAFGSGTRLTVV.

The rearrangement joins TRBV11-3 to TRBJ2-7, with D uncertain. CDR1 is SGHNT, CDR2 YENEEA, per germline. The CDR3 extends over 15 amino acids. The V and J ends lost 1 base and 0 bases respectively, with 10 bases between them. The CDR3 is CASSLGSTHSYEQYF. For the CDR3, the DNA is TGTGCCAGCAGCTTAGGTTCGACTCACTCCTACGAGCAGTACTTC.

The chain uses TRBV9 and TRBJ2-3; weak D call: TRBD2 (5 bases). The germline V gene encodes CDR1 SGDLS and CDR2 YYNGEE. V lost 0 bases and J 0 bases, leaving 11 bases between the germline ends. The CDR3 runs to 16 residues. The CDR3 sequence: CASSVGLRTSTDTQYF. The DNA of the CDR3 is TGTGCCAGCAGCGTAGGCCTGCGGACTAGCACAGATACGCAGTATTTT.